This entry is about one T cell receptor (beta chain). This clonotype came up many times. Its specific antigen is unknown. Base qualities are missing; no much larger clone stands one base away. TCR libraries were constructed from about 400 ng RNA using the Immunoverse kit, and molecular barcoded adaptors covering alpha/delta and beta/gamma chains were employed. TCR library preparation was performed with the same RNA that was used for transcriptome sequencing. Sequencing of TCR libraries was carried out on an Illumina HiSeq 4000 with 2 x 150 cycles. Turning to the authors' computational methods: With MiXCR, TCR reads were aligned to human V, D, J and C references and assembled into CDR3 clonotypes, with quality filtering and error correction included. Clonotype counts and gene usage diversity were analyzed with the tcR package in R. Raw mapping reads were checked after the RNA-seq reads had been mapped by STAR aligner version 2.5.3a onto the human GRCh37 genome. To test the effect of sequencing depth on detected clonotypes, IR-seq fastq files were randomly downsampled using Seqtk 1.3. TCRdb reran the public reads through fastp at Q25 and MiXCR, keeping productive beta chains. Each entry is one CDR3 protein sequence, shown with its most common DNA and genes. These V and J calls rely on TCRdb rather than the paper's analysis. This sample holds about 58,000 distinct CDR3 sequences; 12% were observed only once. The top ten clonotypes cover more than 15% of the sample.

The data stem from a study of read filtering for tumor transcriptome and immune sequencing (dated by TCRdb to between 2020 and 2021). In the study overall: The cohort had 16 to 20 male and 11 to 15 female patients with a mean age of around 70 years, ranging from roughly 40 to 90. Per sample, about 4.05 to 11 million TCR-region mapped reads were obtained with IR-seq, compared with only about 80 to 1273 with RNA-seq. By revised international staging, roughly 8 patients were R-ISS I, approximately 15 were R-ISS II and over five were R-ISS III. Using the same bone marrow samples, the study ran both targeted immune repertoire sequencing and bulk whole-transcriptome sequencing and then compared the TCR repertoires from each method. One of the main goals was to work out a read-filtering strategy for immune repertoire data, in particular whether clonotypes backed by only a single read should be removed. After DNase treatment, whole-transcriptome libraries were prepared using the TruSeq RNA Access Library Prep Kit. Paper-wide results and their limitations: When single-read clonotypes were removed, the proportions of shared clonotypes in IR-seq and RNA-seq correlated more strongly. Single-read clonotypes made up 80% to 85% of clonotypes but approximately 3.5% of total reads in IR-seq, and just under 75% of clonotypes and roughly 45% of reads in RNA-seq. IR-seq captured clonotypes at much higher depth and more reliably than RNA-seq, and smaller IR-seq throughput sufficed to identify most shared clonotypes. The sorted CD138-negative fraction was a mixed bone marrow immune population, not purified T cells.

Every patient had bone marrow sampled at the time of active disease. Ficoll-Hypaque density gradient centrifugation was used to isolate bone marrow mononuclear cells. CD138-negative cells were obtained by negative selection after labeling with CD138 magnetic microbeads on a MACS separator, removing myeloma plasma cells. Purity of the isolated cells was checked by flow cytometry on an Attune NxT using CD138 antibodies. Total RNA was extracted with TRIzol reagent and quantified with a NanoDrop spectrophotometer. Paired RNA-seq and IR-seq were performed on the CD138-negative bone marrow sample of each patient. The CDR3, cysteine through phenylalanine, is 15 amino acids long. The retained sequence is limited to the CDR3, 45 bases, with the frame set at the first base. V loses 0 bases of germline sequence and J loses 1 base, and the interval between the two ends is 8 bases. For CDR1 and CDR2, the germline V gene lists SGDLS and YYNGEE.

The sample consisted of a population of CD138-negative cells sorted from bone marrow. The sample's cell subset or site label, decoded: bone marrow mononuclear cells depleted of CD138+ plasma/myeloma cells by negative magnetic selection. Recombination connected TRBV9 to TRBJ2-1, with the D gene not clear enough to name. The TCR sequence derives from a donor at least 40 years old with multiple myeloma. CDR3 reads: CASSVVWESYNEQFF. The sequenced DNA is TGTGCCAGCAGCGTAGTGTGGGAATCCTACAATGAGCAGTTCTTC.